This entry lists 23 T cell receptor beta chains sequenced from one sample in a study of cytomegalovirus exposure and HLA in healthy donors (dated by TCRdb to about 2017). Libraries came from the immunoSEQ multiplex PCR assay. A mixture of 60 forward primers for TCR Vbeta segments and 13 reverse primers for TCR Jbeta segments was used in the multiplex PCR. Not all clones reach the TCRdb copy of this immuneACCESS table, which keeps in-frame sequences only. Checked studies attribute under half of the gap to unresolved V genes and leave the rest unexplained. The sample records under 200,000 clones, over 60% of which are singletons. Together, the top ten hold 3.1% of the sample. The source material was PBMCs. Every receptor here comes from a woman between 40 and 55 years old in good health and CMV-seronegative.

This clone was detected a few times. J is TRBJ2-5 and V is TRBV5-1; D perhaps matches TRBD2 (5 bases). The V end lost 4 bases, the J end lost 5 bases, and 18 bases lay between the germline ends. This CDR3 comprises 15 residues. Germline assignment: CDR1 SGHRS and CDR2 YFSETQ. The CDR3 DNA reads TGCGCCAGCAGCCCCTCGGGAAGGACCCGTGAGACCCAGTACTTC. Translated, it gives CASSPSGRTRETQYF.

In DNA, the CDR3 is TGTGCCAGCAGTCCGGGGGGGCGGGACTATGGCTACACCTTC. Translated, it gives CASSPGGRDYGYTF. The genes are TRBV28 and TRBJ1-2; D perhaps matches TRBD1 (6 bases). Trimming took 5 bases from V and 3 from J, leaving 13 bases between them. Germline V gives CDR1 MDHEN, CDR2 SYDVKM. The CDR3 has 14 amino acids.

This clone occurred a few times. In nucleotides, the CDR3 is TGTGCCAGCAGAGGACTACAGGGGGCGCGCTACGAGCAGTACTTC. Protein sequence: CASRGLQGARYEQYF. The chain combines TRBV6-5 with TRBJ2-7; 9 bases are a match to TRBD1. This CDR3 is built from 15 residues. Germline trimming cut 6 bases from V and 3 bases from J; bases unmatched to any gene: 9. CDR1 is MNHEY and CDR2 is SVGAGI in the germline V gene.

This clone was counted a few times. This chain joins TRBV18 and TRBJ1-4, with 7 bases that match TRBD1. The CDR3 totals 12 residues. The V segment lost 6 bases and the J segment 8 bases; nucleotides outside the gene matches: 3. The V gene's germline CDR1 is KGHSH and CDR2 LQKENI. The DNA for the CDR3 is TGTGCCAGCTCGGAGACAGGGGAAAAACTGTTTTTT. It translates to CASSETGEKLFF.

This chain's CDR3 is CASSLSGVTGGFSPLHF. Written as DNA, the CDR3 is TGTGCCAGCAGCCTTTCGGGAGTGACAGGGGGCTTTTCACCCCTCCACTTT. The chain combines TRBV4-2 with TRBJ1-6, with 10 bases lining up with TRBD1. This CDR3 spans 17 amino acids. Unmatched junction bases numbered 12, after V lost 4 bases and J lost 9 bases. The germline CDR1 and CDR2 sequences are LGHNA and YNFKEQ.

The J gene is TRBJ2-7, the V gene TRBV4-2, with a tentative D call TRBD2 (6 bases). The CDR3 spans 16 residues. The V end was cut by 1 base, the J end by 4 bases, with 17 bases between. Germline V gene lookup returns CDR1 LGHNA and CDR2 YNFKEQ. The CDR3 spells CASSQVSGGSPYEQYF. In DNA, the CDR3 is TGTGCCAGCAGCCAAGTTTCTGGGGGGTCTCCATACGAGCAGTACTTC.

This chain links TRBV2 with TRBJ2-7, with 8 nucleotides matching TRBD1. This CDR3 spans 16 amino acids. Germline CDR1 reads SNHLY; CDR2 reads FYNNEI. Losses at the gene ends were 7 bases for V and 3 bases for J; bases not matched to a gene: 14. In DNA, the CDR3 is TGTGCCAGCAAGGACGGACAGAGGGGACAGGACTACGAGCAGTACTTC. Translating gives CASKDGQRGQDYEQYF.

This rearrangement joins TRBV4-1 to TRBJ2-1; tentatively, D is TRBD2 (5 bases). Trimming cost V 1 base and J 5 bases, with 12 bases left between them. This CDR3 comprises 15 residues. In germline, CDR1 is MGHRA, CDR2 YSYEKL. CDR3 residues: CASSQAVGGNNEQFF. CDR3 coding DNA: TGCGCCAGCAGCCAAGCGGTAGGAGGTAACAATGAGCAGTTCTTC.

The chain links TRBV5-1 to TRBJ2-5, with 9 positions matching TRBD2. Gene TRBJ2-7 matches the end of the DNA better, so the J call may be wrong. Germline lookup yields CDR1 SGHRS and CDR2 YFSETQ. The CDR3 contains 15 residues. CDR3 DNA sequence: TGCGCCAGCCGTCGGACGGGACTAGCTTCCTACGAGCAGTACTTC. Protein: CASRRTGLASYEQYF.

The rearrangement links TRBV5-6 to TRBJ1-6, with TRBD1 matching over 9 bases. Trimming cost V 2 bases and J 9 bases; bases outside gene matches: 3. The CDR3 loop spans 14 amino acids. CDR1 SGHDT and CDR2 YYEEEE come from the germline V gene. CDR3 in DNA: TGTGCCAGCAGCTTTACGACAGGGGGTTCACCCCTCCACTTT. Its protein is CASSFTTGGSPLHF.

The chain links TRBV6-5 to TRBJ1-6; D not resolved. This CDR3 contains 13 residues. The V end was cut by 6 bases, the J end by 13 bases, with 16 bases between. CDR1 and CDR2 (germline): MNHEY, SVGAGI. The CDR3 DNA is TGTGCCAGCAGCCTGGAACTAAAGAGGCCCCTCCACTTT. Amino acid sequence: CASSLELKRPLHF.

There are a few counts of this clone. The chain links TRBV6-1 to TRBJ1-6; possible D gene TRBD1, 6 bases. Germline V gene lookup returns CDR1 MNHNS and CDR2 SASEGT. The ends were cut back, 6 bases at V and 8 bases at J, with 8 bases in the middle. The length of the CDR3 is 12 residues. The CDR3 sequence: CASRAGDSPLHF. DNA for the CDR3: TGTGCCAGCAGAGCAGGGGATTCACCCCTCCACTTT.

The chain recombines TRBV11-3 with TRBJ1-3; no clear D. The germline V and J ends were trimmed by 4 bases and 4 bases, with 5 bases remaining between them. This CDR3 spans 12 amino acids. Germline loops: CDR1 SGHNT, CDR2 YENEEA. This CDR3 is CASSSGGNTIYF. The CDR3 DNA follows: TGTGCCAGCAGCTCAGGAGGAAACACCATATATTTT.

The genes are TRBV6-1 and TRBJ1-1; D gene unclear. Germline V gene data show CDR1 as MNHNS and CDR2 as SASEGT. V was pared by 2 bases and J by 5 bases, with 18 bases between. The CDR3 has 16 amino acids. The CDR3 nucleotides are TGTGCCAGCAGTGAACTCCGGGGTTATATCGGAACTGAAGCTTTCTTT. Amino acids: CASSELRGYIGTEAFF.

The chain recombines TRBV29-1 with TRBJ1-1, with 8 bases that match TRBD1. V shed 7 bases and J 0 bases; nucleotides not matched to a gene: 4. Germline-derived CDR1 and CDR2 are SQVTM and ANQGSEA. This CDR3 region has 13 residues. This CDR3 is CSAKGQVNTEAFF. CDR3 in DNA: TGCAGCGCCAAGGGACAGGTGAACACTGAAGCTTTCTTT.

The table lists this clone with a count of one. The chain uses TRBV6-1 and TRBJ2-2; D unresolved. V was pared by 4 bases and J by 1 base, with 16 bases between. The CDR3 is 17 amino acids. From germline, CDR1 is MNHNS and CDR2 SASEGT. The CDR3 DNA is TGTGCCAGCAGTGGGTCCGCCGGTCAGGTGAACACCGGGGAGCTGTTTTTT. Amino acid sequence: CASSGSAGQVNTGELFF.

This chain links TRBV27 with TRBJ2-7; no clear D. The length of the CDR3 is 13 residues. Germline CDR1 MNHEY, CDR2 SMNVEV (reference sequence). V lost 4 bases to trimming and J lost 0 bases, with 7 bases between them. In DNA form, the CDR3 reads TGTGCCAGCAGTTCCGGTAACTCCTACGAGCAGTACTTC. As protein: CASSSGNSYEQYF.

This clone has a handful of counts. The V call is TRBV21-1, the J call TRBJ1-5. TRBV21-1 is designated a pseudogene. The CDR3 sequence is 16 residues long. CDR3 nucleotide sequence: TGTGCCAGCACCAACTCTGGGCAGTGGGAGAATCAGCCCCAGCATTTT. Protein sequence: CASTNSGQWENQPQHF.

The J gene is TRBJ1-2, the V gene TRBV27; D not resolved. Germline V gene lookup returns CDR1 MNHEY and CDR2 SMNVEV (reference sequence). The germline V and J ends were trimmed by 1 base and 3 bases, with 18 bases remaining between them. This CDR3 is 17 amino acids long. The CDR3 bases are TGTGCCAGCAGTTTATTCTCGGCGGGTACGGCCTACTATGGCTACACCTTC. It translates to CASSLFSAGTAYYGYTF.

The chain uses TRBV7-9 and TRBJ1-4; 9 positions match TRBD1. Germline CDR1 reads SEHNR; CDR2 reads FQNEAQ (reference sequence). The CDR3 has 14 amino acids. V lost 4 bases to trimming and J lost 6 bases; unmatched junction nucleotides: 3. For the CDR3, the DNA is TGTGCCAGCAGCTCTGACAGGGGGGATGAAAAACTGTTTTTT. This translates into CASSSDRGDEKLFF.

The chain employs TRBV27 and TRBJ1-5; TRBD1 aligns across 7 bases. V gave up 5 bases and J gave up 9 bases; unmatched junction bases: 7. Looked up from germline, CDR1 is MNHEY and CDR2 is SMNVEV (reference sequence). This CDR3 spans 13 amino acids. The CDR3 DNA sequence: TGTGCCAGCAGTCAAGGGACAGCCACGCCCCAGCATTTT. The encoded protein is CASSQGTATPQHF.

V usage is TRBV10-2 and J usage is TRBJ1-6, with D possibly being TRBD1 (5 bases). This CDR3 contains 16 residues. Trimming shortened V by 4 bases and J by 7 bases, and 17 bases separated the two germline ends. Germline lookup yields CDR1 WSHSY and CDR2 SAAADI. The DNA of the CDR3 is TGCGCCAGCAGTGTGACAGCGGGTATATGGAATTCACCCCTCCACTTT. Protein: CASSVTAGIWNSPLHF.

The chain has TRBV29-1 and TRBJ1-1, with D perhaps matching TRBD1 (5 bases). This CDR3 has 14 amino acids. Germline CDR1 reads SQVTM; CDR2 reads ANQGSEA. V lost 6 bases, J lost 6 bases, and 20 bases lay in between. The CDR3 loop is CSVQTRAHNPEAFF. CDR3 nucleotides: TGCAGCGTGCAAACCAGGGCGCATAACCCTGAAGCTTTCTTT.